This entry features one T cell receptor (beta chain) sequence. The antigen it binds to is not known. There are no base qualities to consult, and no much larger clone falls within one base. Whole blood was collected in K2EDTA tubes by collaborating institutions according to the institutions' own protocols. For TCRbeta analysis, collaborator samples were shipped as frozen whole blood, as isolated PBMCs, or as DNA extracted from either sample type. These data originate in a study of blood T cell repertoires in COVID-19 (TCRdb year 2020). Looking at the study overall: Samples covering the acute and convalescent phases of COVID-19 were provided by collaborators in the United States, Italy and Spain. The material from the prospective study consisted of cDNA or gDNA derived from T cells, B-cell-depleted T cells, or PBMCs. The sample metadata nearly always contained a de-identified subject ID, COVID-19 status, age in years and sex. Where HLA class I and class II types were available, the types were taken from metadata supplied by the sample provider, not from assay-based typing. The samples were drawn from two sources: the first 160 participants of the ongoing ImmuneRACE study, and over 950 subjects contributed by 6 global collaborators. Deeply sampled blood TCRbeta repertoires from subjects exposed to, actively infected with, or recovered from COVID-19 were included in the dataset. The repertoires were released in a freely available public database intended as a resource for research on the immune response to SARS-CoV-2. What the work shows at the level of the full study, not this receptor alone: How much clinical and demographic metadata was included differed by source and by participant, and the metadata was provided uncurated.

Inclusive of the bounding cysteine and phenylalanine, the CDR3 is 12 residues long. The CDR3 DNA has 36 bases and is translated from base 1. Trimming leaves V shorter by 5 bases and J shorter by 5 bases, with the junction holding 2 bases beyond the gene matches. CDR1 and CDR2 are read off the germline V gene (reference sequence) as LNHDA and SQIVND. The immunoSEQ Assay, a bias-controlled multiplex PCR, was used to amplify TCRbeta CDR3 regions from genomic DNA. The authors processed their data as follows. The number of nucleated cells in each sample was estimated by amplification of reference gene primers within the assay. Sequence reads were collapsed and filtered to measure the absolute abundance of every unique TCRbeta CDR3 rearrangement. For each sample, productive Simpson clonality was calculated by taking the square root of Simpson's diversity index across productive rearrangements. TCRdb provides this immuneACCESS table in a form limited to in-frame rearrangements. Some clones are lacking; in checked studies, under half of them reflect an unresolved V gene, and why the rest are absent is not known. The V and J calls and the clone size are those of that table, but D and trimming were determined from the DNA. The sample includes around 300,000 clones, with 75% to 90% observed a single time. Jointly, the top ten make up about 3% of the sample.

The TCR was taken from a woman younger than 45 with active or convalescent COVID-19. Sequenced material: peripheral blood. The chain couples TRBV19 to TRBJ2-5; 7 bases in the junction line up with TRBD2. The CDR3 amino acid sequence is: CASSRGDETQYF. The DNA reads TGTGCCAGTAGTCGGGGGGACGAGACCCAGTACTTC.